These 24 T cell receptor beta chains originate from one sample sequenced in a study of technical replicates of blood from a handful of donors. The repertoire was sequenced with immunoSEQ multiplex PCR; TCRdb's copy has only in-frame clones and lacks some. The table has more than 95,000 clones, about 95% seen once. Material: T cells isolated from PBMCs. These receptors all stem from a human donor in good health.

CDR3 nucleotide sequence: TGTGCCAGCAGTAACGGGGGCACAGATACGCAGTATTTT. This sequence encodes CASSNGGTDTQYF. The chain carries TRBV2 and TRBJ2-3; D might be TRBD2 (5 bases). Germline assignment: CDR1 SNHLY and CDR2 FYNNEI. This CDR3 is built from 13 residues. Trimming removed 5 bases from V and 1 base from J, with 7 bases in between.

This chain connects TRBV19 to TRBJ1-2, with 7 bases aligning to TRBD1. The J segment lost 8 bases and the V segment lost 5 bases, leaving 8 bases of the junction unmatched. The CDR3 consists of 13 residues. Germline assignment: CDR1 LNHDA and CDR2 SQIVND (reference sequence). The CDR3 here is CASSQRDREGYTF. The CDR3 region has the DNA TGTGCCAGTAGTCAAAGAGACAGGGAAGGCTACACCTTC.

The chain employs TRBV30 and TRBJ2-3; D is unclear. The CDR3 runs 17 residues. CDR1 and CDR2 from the germline V gene are GTSNPN and SVGIG (reference sequence). V lost 0 bases and J 3 bases, leaving 19 bases between the germline ends. CDR3 in amino acids: CAWSVGHGLLPTDTQYF. CDR3 bases: TGTGCCTGGAGTGTGGGCCACGGCCTCCTACCAACAGATACGCAGTATTTT.

This clone appeared a single time. The V and J genes are TRBV4-2 and TRBJ2-1; D call uncertain. The CDR3 runs to 17 residues. V gave up 1 base and J gave up 0 bases, with 13 bases separating them. Germline CDR1 LGHNA, CDR2 YNFKEQ. The CDR3 reads CASSQVSPLSSYNEQFF. CDR3 in DNA: TGTGCCAGCAGCCAAGTCTCTCCTCTAAGCTCCTACAATGAGCAGTTCTTC.

This clone was recorded only once. The chain employs TRBV7-2 and TRBJ1-2, with TRBD1 matching over 7 bases. V shed 7 bases, J shed 8 bases, and the junction held 16 bases outside the gene matches. The CDR3 consists of 15 residues. Looked up from germline, CDR1 is SGHTA and CDR2 is FQGNSA. The CDR3 DNA reads TGTGCCAGCACTCTAATTTCATCCGGGACAGAAGGCTACACCTTC. It yields the protein CASTLISSGTEGYTF.

CDR3 sequence reads: CASSFGQGADTIYF. The DNA for the CDR3 is TGCGCCAGCAGCTTCGGACAGGGGGCAGACACCATATATTTT. The genes are TRBV5-1 and TRBJ1-3; 11 positions match TRBD1. The V gene end was trimmed by 2 bases and the J gene end by 8 bases; junction bases not matched to a gene: 3. Germline CDR1 is SGHRS and CDR2 is YFSETQ. The CDR3 runs 14 residues.

The rearrangement joins TRBV25-1 to TRBJ2-1; D call uncertain. The ends were cut back, 2 bases at V and 0 bases at J, with 11 bases in the middle. The length of the CDR3 is 16 residues. Germline CDR1 and CDR2: MGHDK and SYGVNS. CDR3 protein: CASSEGLPSSYNEQFF. In nucleotides, the CDR3 is TGTGCCAGCAGTGAAGGGCTACCCAGCTCCTACAATGAGCAGTTCTTC.

The CDR3 nucleotides are TGTGCCAGCGGTGGGGCGGCCGCGGGGGAGACCCAGTACTTC. It codes for CASGGAAAGETQYF. The chain links TRBV5-4 to TRBJ2-5; possibly TRBD2 for D (6 bases). CDR3 length equals 14 residues. Trimming left V 7 bases short and J 5 bases short, with 18 bases between. CDR1 and CDR2 (germline): SGHNT, YYREEE (reference sequence).

This sequence joins TRBV13 and TRBJ1-3; D may be TRBD1 (6 bases). Trimming took off 6 bases at V and 1 base at J, with 10 bases between the two ends. CDR3 size: 14 residues. CDR1 and CDR2 (germline): PRHDT, FYEKMQ (reference sequence). In DNA form, the CDR3 reads TGTGCCAGCAGTTTTACAGGGTCTGGAAACACCATATATTTT. It yields the protein CASSFTGSGNTIYF.

V and J are TRBV5-8 and TRBJ2-1; maybe TRBD1 (5 bases). V was clipped by 7 bases and J by 0 bases, with 8 bases between them. Germline-derived CDR1 and CDR2 are SGHTS and YDEGEE. The CDR3 covers 13 residues. CDR3 DNA: TGTGCCAGCGGGGCGAGCTCCTACAATGAGCAGTTCTTC. The encoded protein is CASGASSYNEQFF.

The chain recombines TRBV10-2 with TRBJ2-1, with 7 nucleotides matching TRBD2. V gave up 0 bases and J gave up 2 bases; unmatched junction bases: 1. In germline, CDR1 is WSHSY, CDR2 SAAADI. The CDR3 totals 15 residues. The CDR3 region has the DNA TGCGCCAGCAGTGAGTCGACTAGCCCCTACAATGAGCAGTTCTTC. It is translated as CASSESTSPYNEQFF.

The chain employs TRBV9 and TRBJ1-5; perhaps TRBD1 as D (6 bases). Germline lookup yields CDR1 SGDLS and CDR2 YYNGEE. The V end lost 4 bases, the J end lost 5 bases, and 13 bases lay between the germline ends. The CDR3 totals 14 residues. CDR3 sequence: CASSPGQPHQPQHF. The CDR3 coding sequence is TGTGCCAGCAGCCCCGGACAGCCCCATCAGCCCCAGCATTTT.

The CDR3 sequence: CASSLSSGALTGELFF. Here the CDR3 DNA reads TGCGCCAGCAGCTTGTCTAGCGGAGCACTCACCGGGGAGCTGTTTTTT. The chain is built from TRBV5-1 and TRBJ2-2, with 7 bases matching TRBD2. The CDR3 is 16 amino acids. Germline V lookup: CDR1 SGHRS, CDR2 YFSETQ. V was clipped by 1 base and J by 4 bases; unmatched bases: 7.

V gene TRBV27 combines with J gene TRBJ2-7; 12 bases are a match to TRBD2. Germline V gene lookup returns CDR1 MNHEY and CDR2 SMNVEV (reference sequence). The V and J ends lost 4 bases and 7 bases, in that order; junction bases with no gene match: 2. The CDR3 extends over 13 amino acids. CDR3 nucleotides: TGTGCCAGCAGTTCCGGACTAGCGGGAGAGCAGTACTTC. Translation gives CASSSGLAGEQYF.

The chain employs TRBV9 and TRBJ2-1; TRBD1 matches at 10 bases. V lost 4 bases to trimming and J lost 8 bases; unmatched junction nucleotides: 18. The CDR3 length is 18 residues. CDR1 and CDR2 (germline): SGDLS, YYNGEE. CDR3: CASSQSSGQGSLGDEQFF. DNA of the CDR3: TGTGCCAGCAGCCAGAGTTCGGGACAGGGGTCGCTCGGGGATGAGCAGTTCTTC.

The CDR3 sequence is CASSPAGAFGELFF. CDR3 nucleotide sequence: TGTGCCAGCAGCCCTGCGGGAGCGTTCGGGGAGCTGTTTTTT. V usage is TRBV14 and J usage is TRBJ2-2; 7 positions match TRBD2. The CDR3 is 14 residues long. The germline gives CDR1 SGHDN, CDR2 FVKESK. The V and J ends lost 4 bases and 7 bases, in that order; junction bases with no gene match: 6.

The chain combines TRBV7-9 with TRBJ2-7; D is unresolved. Germline CDR1 SEHNR, CDR2 FQNEAQ (reference sequence). There are 12 residues in the CDR3. Trimming cost V 5 bases and J 7 bases, with 12 bases left between them. The CDR3 here is CASSATSGEQYF. The CDR3 region has the DNA TGTGCCAGCAGCGCGACCTCAGGAGAGCAGTACTTC. Complete variable domain (other parts from reference TRBV7-9 and TRBJ2-7): DTGVSQNPRHKITKRGQNVTFRCDPISEHNRLYWYRQTLGQGPEFLTYFQNEAQLEKSRLLSDRFSAERPKGSFSTLEIQRTEQGDSAMYLCASSATSGEQYFGPGTRLTVT.

V and J are TRBV11-2 and TRBJ2-3; 9 nucleotides match TRBD1. Germline-derived CDR1 and CDR2 are SGHAT and FQNNGV. The CDR3 extends over 17 amino acids. V was pared by 4 bases and J by 4 bases, with 12 bases of the junction left unmatched. The CDR3 nucleotides are TGTGCCAGCAGCTCATGGACAGGGGCTTCGGGGGCAGATACGCAGTATTTT. The encoded protein is CASSSWTGASGADTQYF.

The chain carries TRBV6-5 and TRBJ1-1, with a tentative D call TRBD1 (6 bases). V was trimmed by 0 bases and J by 4 bases, leaving 9 bases between them. Germline CDR1 MNHEY, CDR2 SVGAGI. The CDR3 covers 14 residues. This CDR3 is CASSYSGQITEAFF. CDR3 nucleotide sequence: TGTGCCAGCAGTTACTCAGGACAGATCACTGAAGCTTTCTTT.

The V gene is TRBV5-6, the J gene TRBJ1-1; TRBD1 agrees at 7 bases. Germline CDR1 reads SGHDT; CDR2 reads YYEEEE. This CDR3 has 15 amino acids. The J segment lost 10 bases and the V segment lost 4 bases, leaving 16 bases of the junction unmatched. The CDR3 protein is CASSRKTGFGGGAFF. CDR3 in DNA: TGTGCCAGCAGCCGTAAGACAGGGTTTGGTGGAGGAGCTTTCTTT.

The chain is built from TRBV6-5 and TRBJ1-2; a possible D gene is TRBD1 (6 bases). Per the germline V gene, CDR1 is MNHEY and CDR2 is SVGAGI. This CDR3 region has 13 residues. V gave up 2 bases and J gave up 4 bases, with 8 bases separating them. CDR3 sequence (DNA): TGTGCCAGCAGTTACACAGGGATCTATGGCTACACCTTC. It translates to CASSYTGIYGYTF.

The rearrangement joins TRBV4-1 to TRBJ2-1; D is unresolved. CDR3 size: 12 residues. Trimming left V 1 base short and J 8 bases short, with 6 bases between. The germline gives CDR1 MGHRA, CDR2 YSYEKL. CDR3 in DNA: TGCGCCAGCAGCCAAGTAATCGATGAGCAGTTCTTC. It codes for CASSQVIDEQFF.

The chain recombines TRBV6-6 with TRBJ1-5; D is uncertain. CDR1 and CDR2 (germline): MNHNY, SVGAGI (reference sequence). V lost 0 bases and J lost 2, with 8 bases in between. CDR3 length equals 15 residues. CDR3 protein: CASSYSVEGNQPQHF. CDR3 coding DNA: TGTGCCAGCAGTTACTCAGTGGAGGGCAATCAGCCCCAGCATTTT.

The CDR3 DNA reads TGTGCCAGCAGTGTCCTTTTTCAAGAGACCCAGTACTTC. This gives the protein CASSVLFQETQYF. The genes are TRBV6-1 and TRBJ2-5; D remains ambiguous. Trimming took 4 bases from V and 2 from J, leaving 8 bases between them. The CDR3 consists of 13 residues. The germline gives CDR1 MNHNS, CDR2 SASEGT.